This record covers a single T cell receptor (beta chain). Its cognate antigen has yet to be identified. Base qualities are not recorded, but no much larger clone differs from it by a single base. The sample belongs to a study of blood T cell repertoires in COVID-19 (dated by TCRdb to 2020 to 2022). About the investigation overall: Samples covering the acute and convalescent phases of COVID-19 were provided by collaborators in the United States, Italy and Spain. Where available, HLA class I and class II types were obtained from metadata supplied by the sample provider rather than from assay-based typing. Samples were obtained from the ongoing ImmuneRACE study (first 160 participants) and from 1,254 subjects provided by 6 global collaborators. The sample metadata nearly always contained a de-identified subject ID, COVID-19 status, age in years and sex. Subjects who had been exposed to COVID-19, were actively infected with it, or had recovered from it provided the deeply sampled blood TCRbeta repertoires that made up the dataset. The material from the prospective study consisted of cDNA or gDNA derived from T cells, B-cell-depleted T cells, or PBMCs. The repertoires were released in a freely available public database meant as a resource for research on the immune response to SARS-CoV-2. The paper's findings and limits, for the study overall: How much clinical and demographic metadata was included differed by source and by participant, and the metadata was provided uncurated.

Per the germline V gene (reference sequence), SGHNT is the CDR1 and YYREEE is the CDR2. V was cut back by 3 bases and J by 0 bases, leaving a gap of 21 bases between them. From cysteine to phenylalanine, the CDR3 is 19 amino acids long. The retained sequence is limited to the CDR3, 57 bases, with the frame set at the first base. Each collaborating institution followed its own protocols to collect whole blood in K2EDTA tubes. Collaborator samples were shipped for TCRbeta analysis as frozen whole blood, isolated PBMCs, or DNA extracted from either sample type. TCRbeta CDR3 regions were amplified from genomic DNA by means of the immunoSEQ Assay, a bias-controlled multiplex PCR. As for how the authors treated the data: The number of nucleated cells in each sample was estimated from the amplification of reference gene primers within the assay. To quantify the absolute abundance of each unique TCRbeta CDR3 rearrangement, sequence reads were collapsed and filtered. Productive Simpson clonality was computed per sample as the square root of Simpson's diversity index over productive rearrangements. The clones in this table, taken by TCRdb from immuneACCESS, are in-frame only. Not every clone is retained; where verified, under half of the shortfall comes from an unresolved V gene, and the cause of the rest is unknown. V and J calls and clone size are given by that table; D and trimming were obtained from the DNA. The sample table shows about 97,000 clones, and around 90% are seen once. The top ten clones comprise roughly 2% of the sample.

This receptor was identified in a man aged 45-65 years with active COVID-19. Sequencing was performed on peripheral blood. Rearrangement joined TRBV5-4 to TRBJ1-4; TRBD1 is perhaps the D gene, given 6 matching bases. The nucleotides are TGTGCCAGCAGCTCAATGTCGGGCGGGGGGGCAGCAACTAATGAAAAACTGTTTTTT. It encodes CASSSMSGGGAATNEKLFF.